Presented here are 29 T cell receptor beta chains from one specimen sequenced in a study of response to subunit inactivated influenza vaccine. MiXCR, run by TCRdb on the RT-PCR reads, gives a single entry per CDR3 protein. The sample holds 550,000 to 650,000 distinct CDR3 sequences, approximately 12% seen once. Sequenced material: PBMCs from blood, taken on the day of vaccination. These receptors all stem from a man aged 45-60 years who received an inactivated influenza vaccine.

This clonotype was seen many times. The chain couples TRBV7-2 to TRBJ1-6; TRBD1 matches at 9 bases. Trimming took 5 bases from V and 0 from J; bases not matched to a gene: 5. The germline CDR1 and CDR2 sequences are SGHTA and FQGNSA. The CDR3 has 17 residues. The CDR3 DNA sequence: TGTGCCAGCAGCCCTGGACAGGGGAGCTCCTATAATTCACCCCTCCACTTT. Translated, it gives CASSPGQGSSYNSPLHF.

This clonotype was counted only a few times. This chain joins TRBV27 and TRBJ1-4, with D unresolved. With 4 bases removed from V and 8 bases from J, the gap between germline ends came to 11 bases. The CDR3 covers 13 residues. The germline CDR1 and CDR2 sequences are MNHEY and SMNVEV (reference sequence). The CDR3 DNA follows: TGTGCCAGCAGTTCGGCCCTGGGGGAAAAACTGTTTTTT. Amino acids: CASSSALGEKLFF.

V is TRBV7-9 and J is TRBJ2-1, with 12 bases that match TRBD2. Germline CDR1 and CDR2: SEHNR and FQNEAQ (reference sequence). The CDR3 runs to 14 residues. Trimming cost V 7 bases and J 7 bases; bases outside gene matches: 5. The CDR3 region is CASKGTSGRNEQFF. The CDR3 coding sequence is TGTGCCAGCAAGGGTACTAGCGGGAGGAATGAGCAGTTCTTC. The entire variable domain, with the rest obtained from reference TRBV7-9 and TRBJ2-1, is as follows: DTGVSQNPRHKITKRGQNVTFRCDPISEHNRLYWYRQTLGQGPEFLTYFQNEAQLEKSRLLSDRFSAERPKGSFSTLEIQRTEQGDSAMYLCASKGTSGRNEQFFGPGTRLTVL.

This clonotype was detected a few times. The chain employs TRBV12-3 or TRBV12-4 and TRBJ2-7; D not resolved. The CDR3 covers 13 residues. Trimming pared 2 bases from V and 7 bases from J, leaving 12 bases between. CDR3 amino acids: CASSLSSTREQYF. CDR3 DNA sequence: TGTGCCAGCAGTTTAAGTTCAACCCGGGAGCAGTACTTC.

This chain uses TRBV6-1 with TRBJ2-7; TRBD2 aligns across 8 bases. This CDR3 spans 13 amino acids. J was trimmed by 5 bases and V by 6 bases; bases with no gene match: 6. Germline V gene lookup returns CDR1 MNHNS and CDR2 SASEGT. The CDR3 loop is CASSRTSWNEQYF. In DNA, the CDR3 is TGTGCCAGCAGCAGGACTAGCTGGAACGAGCAGTACTTC.

A few counts support this clonotype. The chain has TRBV5-1 and TRBJ2-2, with D perhaps matching TRBD2 (6 bases). V was pared by 4 bases and J by 0 bases, with 10 bases between. The CDR3 consists of 15 residues. Per the germline V gene, CDR1 is SGHRS and CDR2 is YFSETQ. CDR3 sequence (DNA): TGCGCCAGCAGCGCGGGGTCTTCGAACACCGGGGAGCTGTTTTTT. Translation: CASSAGSSNTGELFF.

V gene TRBV4-3 combines with J gene TRBJ1-4, with D unclear. The V gene lost 4 bases and the J gene lost 7 bases, with 13 bases spanning the gap. Looked up from germline, CDR1 is LGHNA and CDR2 is YSLEER. The CDR3 contains 14 residues. The CDR3 reads CASSPRKGREKLFF. For the CDR3, the DNA is TGCGCCAGCAGCCCCCGAAAGGGCCGTGAAAAACTGTTTTTT.

This clonotype was counted at least ten times. This chain connects TRBV12-3 or TRBV12-4 to TRBJ2-2; no reliable D call. The CDR3 is 14 amino acids. Trimming stripped 2 bases from V and 4 bases from J, with 8 bases between. In DNA, the CDR3 is TGTGCCAGCAGTTTATACGGTCCCACCGGGGAGCTGTTTTTT. Encoded protein: CASSLYGPTGELFF.

This clonotype came up a few times. This chain connects TRBV5-5 to TRBJ1-6; TRBD1 matches 7 bases. The CDR3 is made up of 16 amino acids. Looked up from germline, CDR1 is SGHKS and CDR2 is YYEKEE (reference sequence). V lost 1 base, J lost 8 bases, and 9 bases stayed unmatched. CDR3 sequence (DNA): TGTGCCAGCAGCTTGCGGCCCAGGGGGTTAGATTCACCCCTCCACTTT. It encodes CASSLRPRGLDSPLHF.

The sample holds a few counts of this clonotype. This sequence joins TRBV5-1 and TRBJ1-6; D not resolved. V lost 4 bases to trimming and J lost 8 bases, with 16 bases between them. The CDR3 extends over 15 amino acids. Per the germline V gene, CDR1 is SGHRS and CDR2 is YFSETQ. The CDR3 loop is CASSVDPGTDSPLHF. CDR3 DNA sequence: TGCGCCAGCAGCGTAGACCCCGGAACGGATTCACCCCTCCACTTT.

There are a few counts of this clonotype. The J gene is TRBJ2-7, the V gene TRBV5-1, with 10 bases aligning to TRBD2. The CDR3 extends over 14 amino acids. CDR1 SGHRS and CDR2 YFSETQ come from the germline V gene. V was clipped by 6 bases and J by 4 bases; unmatched bases: 7. This CDR3 reads CASNPSGGPYEQYF. CDR3 in DNA: TGCGCCAGCAACCCTAGCGGGGGTCCTTACGAGCAGTACTTC.

V is TRBV6-5 and J is TRBJ2-3; 7 nucleotides agree with TRBD2. This CDR3 has 16 amino acids. Germline V CDR1 and CDR2: MNHEY, SVGAGI. The trim removed 0 bases at V and 4 bases at J, leaving 7 bases unmatched. CDR3 region: CASSYSRDYDPDTQYF. The CDR3 DNA is TGTGCCAGCAGTTACTCGAGGGACTACGATCCAGATACGCAGTATTTT.

This clonotype was seen only a few times. The CDR3 nucleotides are TGCAGTGCTACCGACAGGTCGGGCGGCTACACCTTC. As protein: CSATDRSGGYTF. This chain uses TRBV20-1 with TRBJ1-2; maybe TRBD1 (6 bases). V lost 4 bases and J 8 bases, leaving 14 bases between the germline ends. The CDR3 consists of 12 residues. Germline V CDR1 and CDR2: DFQATT, SNEGSKA (reference sequence).

The J gene is TRBJ2-1, the V gene TRBV9; 14 positions match TRBD2. The V gene's germline CDR1 is SGDLS and CDR2 YYNGEE. V lost 3 bases to trimming and J lost 4 bases; unmatched junction nucleotides: 3. This CDR3 contains 16 residues. The CDR3 protein is CASSGGLAGEYNEQFF. In DNA form, the CDR3 reads TGTGCCAGCAGCGGGGGACTAGCGGGAGAGTACAATGAGCAGTTCTTC.

The chain employs TRBV27 and TRBJ2-1; 8 bases map to TRBD2. The junction had 7 bases not matched to a gene; V was cut back by 5 bases and J by 10 bases. The CDR3 consists of 13 residues. From germline, CDR1 is MNHEY and CDR2 SMNVEV (reference sequence). The CDR3 is CASSLAGQAEQFF. For the CDR3, the DNA is TGTGCCAGCAGTCTAGCGGGCCAGGCGGAGCAGTTCTTC.

The chain is built from TRBV12-3 or TRBV12-4 and TRBJ1-4, with D unclear. This CDR3 is built from 15 residues. The V end lost 2 bases, the J end lost 2 bases, and 9 bases lay between the germline ends. The CDR3 loop is CASSLQASTNEKLFF. In nucleotides, the CDR3 is TGTGCCAGCAGTTTACAGGCGTCTACTAATGAAAAACTGTTTTTT.

This clonotype showed up just a few times. The rearrangement uses TRBV19 and TRBJ2-4, with 9 bases aligning to TRBD1. Per the germline V gene, CDR1 is LNHDA and CDR2 is SQIVND (reference sequence). V was pared by 3 bases and J by 5 bases, with 2 bases of the junction left unmatched. CDR3 size: 14 residues. The CDR3 nucleotides are TGTGCCAGTAGTATGGGACAGGGCGAAAACATTCAGTACTTC. Its translation: CASSMGQGENIQYF.

This clonotype was detected ten times or more. The rearrangement links TRBV12-3 or TRBV12-4 to TRBJ2-5; weak D call: TRBD2 (5 bases). The CDR3 is 13 residues long. The V end lost 3 bases, the J end lost 4 bases, and 9 bases lay between the germline ends. The CDR3 spells CASSFVARETQYF. Here the CDR3 DNA reads TGTGCCAGCAGTTTCGTAGCGAGAGAGACCCAGTACTTC.

This clonotype appeared a few times. The chain has TRBV29-1 and TRBJ2-3; D is unclear. The ends were cut back, 5 bases at V and 0 bases at J, with 12 bases in the middle. Germline V CDR1 and CDR2: SQVTM, ANQGSEA. The CDR3 is 14 amino acids. CDR3 coding DNA: TGCAGCGTTTCGATGCACACTAGCACAGATACGCAGTATTTT. Amino acid sequence: CSVSMHTSTDTQYF.

This clonotype was detected a few times. The rearrangement links TRBV11-2 to TRBJ1-5; D uncertain. Between the trimmed V and J ends, which lost 2 bases and 2 bases, there was a span of 7 bases. CDR3 length: 14 amino acids. CDR1 and CDR2 from the germline V gene are SGHAT and FQNNGV. In DNA form, the CDR3 reads TGTGCCAGCAGCTTAAAGTCCGGCAATCAGCCCCAGCATTTT. Amino acids: CASSLKSGNQPQHF.

This clonotype was seen ten or more times. The chain is built from TRBV29-1 and TRBJ2-5, with 14 bases fitting TRBD2. Germline CDR1 reads SQVTM; CDR2 reads ANQGSEA. CDR3 length equals 15 residues. V gave up 7 bases and J gave up 5 bases; unmatched junction bases: 9. The CDR3: CSGTGTSGSRETQYF. The CDR3 DNA reads TGCAGCGGCACCGGGACTAGCGGGAGTAGGGAGACCCAGTACTTC.

The table lists this clonotype with a count of one. The chain combines TRBV18 with TRBJ2-3, with D unclear. This CDR3 is 13 amino acids long. V was cut by 5 bases and J by 0 bases, with 6 bases left in between. CDR1 and CDR2 (germline): KGHSH, LQKENI. This CDR3 is CASSATSTDTQYF. The DNA for the CDR3 is TGTGCCAGCTCAGCTACTAGCACAGATACGCAGTATTTT.

The chain employs TRBV11-2 and TRBJ2-7; no firm D call. This CDR3 is built from 15 residues. Germline-derived CDR1 and CDR2 are SGHAT and FQNNGV. V was clipped by 0 bases and J by 4 bases, with 13 bases between them. The CDR3 DNA sequence: TGTGCCAGCAGCTTAGATTCTTTTGTTAGATACGAGCAGTACTTC. This translates into CASSLDSFVRYEQYF.

Regarding this clonotype: A single base separates this from a much larger clone, so it may be a read error. The rearrangement uses TRBV20-1 and TRBJ2-7; 12 nucleotides line up with TRBD2. The J segment lost 4 bases and the V segment lost 4 bases, leaving 14 bases of the junction unmatched. This CDR3 comprises 17 residues. Germline values: CDR1 DFQATT, CDR2 SNEGSKA (reference sequence). CDR3 nucleotide sequence: TGCAGTGCTAAAGATTGGCTAGCGGGGGGGCCTGGTTACGAGCAGTACTTC. Protein product: CSAKDWLAGGPGYEQYF.

This sequence joins TRBV6-1 and TRBJ2-7, with TRBD1 matching 12 bases. This CDR3 spans 15 amino acids. CDR1 MNHNS and CDR2 SASEGT come from the germline V gene. The V segment lost 6 bases and the J segment 0 bases; nucleotides outside the gene matches: 3. The CDR3 reads CASRRDRGRSYEQYF. CDR3 DNA: TGTGCCAGCAGACGGGACAGGGGGCGCTCCTACGAGCAGTACTTC.

In this sample, this clonotype turned up a few times. In nucleotides, the CDR3 is TGTGCCAGCAGCTTAGCGGGGGGGACTCTTCGGAATGAGCAGTTCTTC. Amino acid sequence: CASSLAGGTLRNEQFF. V is TRBV7-2 and J is TRBJ2-1; the match to TRBD2 covers 7 bases. The CDR3 runs 16 residues. J lost 7 bases, V lost 0 bases, and 9 bases had no gene match. CDR1 SGHTA and CDR2 FQGNSA come from the germline V gene.

This chain uses TRBV7-8 with TRBJ2-1, with 8 bases identical to TRBD1. This CDR3 is built from 15 residues. Germline assignment: CDR1 SGHVS and CDR2 FQNEAQ. V shed 1 base and J 6 bases; nucleotides not matched to a gene: 5. The CDR3 loop is CASSLGTGKGNEQFF. The CDR3 region has the DNA TGTGCCAGCAGCTTAGGGACAGGGAAGGGCAATGAGCAGTTCTTC.

The chain joins TRBV6-5 to TRBJ2-2, with D maybe TRBD1 (6 bases). V lost 2 bases and J 8 bases, leaving 15 bases between the germline ends. Germline V lookup: CDR1 MNHEY, CDR2 SVGAGI. CDR3 length: 15 amino acids. The CDR3 nucleotides are TGTGCCAGCAGTTACCTACCACAGGGCGAGGGGGAGCTGTTTTTT. Protein: CASSYLPQGEGELFF.

The chain is built from TRBV29-1 and TRBJ2-3; 9 bases are shared with TRBD2. V shed 2 bases, J shed 0 bases, and the junction held 18 bases outside the gene matches. Looked up from germline, CDR1 is SQVTM and CDR2 is ANQGSEA. The CDR3 is 20 amino acids. The CDR3 DNA reads as TGCAGCGTTGAATTTCGTGCGGGAGGGCCAGAGGTAACAAGCACAGATACGCAGTATTTT. Encoded protein: CSVEFRAGGPEVTSTDTQYF.